This T cell receptor (beta chain) is drawn from a study of blood T cells in healthy people across ages (dated by TCRdb to about 2015). As for the study more broadly: In model experiments, template switching captured about one uniquely barcoded TCR beta cDNA molecule for every two T cells. The study analyzed two additional independent replicas of 1 million unique cDNA reads from the same blood draw for two donors, one aged 18 to 30 and one aged 80 or older. Donors were grouped into four age groups: young (average roughly 15 years), middle-aged (roughly 37), aged (roughly 67) and long-lived (just over 80). To avoid experimental bias, donors of different ages were randomly spread across the sequencing lanes. The study measured age-related changes in TCR beta repertoire diversity using deep sequencing normalized with unique cDNA molecular identifiers.

Points the paper makes about the study in general: Estimates of total diversity based on one million sequenced T cells were regarded as lower bounds and as underestimates. Since profiling was done on bulk unsorted PBMCs, naive and antigen-experienced compartments could not be conclusively compared. The CMV infection status of donors was not known, potentially confounding age-related changes in expanded clonotypes. As age increased, observed TCR beta diversity per million T cells dropped in a roughly linear way, and a significant reduction was already evident by age around 41. There was a strong correlation between observed TCR beta diversity and the percentage of naive T cells measured by flow cytometry. Compared with the aged group, more naive CD4+ T cells, fewer expanded clones and increased TCR diversity were shown by the long-lived group, suggesting age selection.

Library preparation employed 5' RACE. TCRdb shows the sequencer as Illumina HiSeq 2500. A second PCR of 7 to 11 cycles was performed with a sample-barcoded 5' primer and a J-beta primer mix. Each TCR beta cDNA molecule received a unique molecular identifier from a template-switch 5' adaptor carrying 12 random nucleotides. At least 2.5 million CDR3-containing paired-end reads were obtained from each sample. First-strand cDNA was synthesized from all RNA with the Mint cDNA synthesis kit, primed by a TRBC-specific oligonucleotide. Following uracil-DNA glycosylase treatment, all cDNA underwent a first 18-cycle PCR with the universal primers M1SS and BC2_uni_R. As for how the authors treated the data: For normalization, 1 million high-quality reads were randomly selected from each sample, with every read carrying a distinct molecular identifier. Instead of being binned into consensus sequences, reads that shared molecular identifiers were thrown out. CDR3 identification, clonotype clustering and error correction used MiTCR with a Q25 quality threshold and the strictest error-elimination algorithm. Lower-bound total TCR beta diversity was estimated with a nonparametric unseen species model using Euler transformation. In-frame beta chains were kept once TCRdb had trimmed the public reads at Q25 with fastp and called clones with MiXCR. Rows with a matching CDR3 protein are joined into one entry that keeps the most common DNA and genes. Clone size and V and J calls follow TCRdb, not the original study. The sample table contains roughly 650,000 distinct CDR3 sequences; only one count was recorded for roughly 30% of them. The ten largest clones take up 15% of the sample.

This clonotype was counted ten times or more. What antigen it recognizes has not been identified. Per-nucleotide qualities are absent, and no much larger clonotype sits a single base away. Donors were 30 to 45 systemically healthy Caucasian individuals from Russia aged roughly 6 to 95 years. Around 10 milliliters of peripheral blood were drawn from each donor into EDTA-treated Vacutainer tubes. PBMCs were isolated by Ficoll-Paque density-gradient centrifugation, with at least 7 million obtained per sample. Trizol reagent was used to extract total RNA from PBMCs, with at least 5.5 micrograms per sample. For every donor, an aliquot of PBMCs went through flow cytometry to measure the percentages of naive CD45RAhigh/CD27high T cells. Including the terminal cysteine and phenylalanine, the CDR3 comprises 14 residues. Left in the record is the CDR3 DNA by itself, 42 bases read in frame from the first base. Ends trimmed: V by 4 bases, J by 7 bases; bases unmatched to a gene: 8. The CDR1 and CDR2 encoded by the germline V gene (reference sequence) are MNHNY and SVGAGI.

This receptor was identified in a woman aged 80 or over in good health. Donor details come from another sample of the same person, matched by shared clones. The sample was blood. The rearrangement joined TRBV6-6 to TRBJ1-2; 8 bases in the middle match TRBD1. The CDR3 reads as follows: CASSSIQGAGGYTF. The nucleotide sequence reads as follows: TGTGCCAGCAGTTCGATCCAGGGGGCAGGTGGCTACACCTTC.